Presented here are 29 T cell receptor beta chains from one specimen sequenced in a study of T cells after yellow fever vaccination. TCRdb passed the 5' RACE reads through MiXCR, listing each CDR3 protein once. The sample includes roughly 310,000 distinct CDR3 sequences, more than 3% of them seen just once. The input for sequencing was PBMCs, taken on the day of the yellow fever booster vaccination. The origin of the receptors is a man aged 18 to 29 who received the YFV17D yellow fever vaccine.

Ten or more counts support this clonotype. The rearrangement links TRBV30 to TRBJ2-3; weak D call: TRBD2 (6 bases). Between the trimmed V and J ends, which lost 2 bases and 2 bases, there was a span of 11 bases. The germline V gene encodes CDR1 GTSNPN and CDR2 SVGIG (reference sequence). The CDR3 is 14 amino acids. The DNA of the CDR3 is TGTGCCTGGAGTCTCGGGGGAACCACAGATACGCAGTATTTT. Its protein is CAWSLGGTTDTQYF.

This clonotype was recorded at least ten times. The J gene is TRBJ2-1, the V gene TRBV5-4, with D possibly matching TRBD1 (5 bases). CDR3 length equals 13 residues. With 4 bases removed from V and 13 bases from J, the gap between germline ends came to 18 bases. Germline V gene sequence: CDR1 SGHNT, CDR2 YYREEE (reference sequence). The CDR3 sequence: CASSPNPTGEQFF. DNA of the CDR3: TGTGCCAGCAGCCCAAACCCCACAGGCGAACAGTTCTTC.

The table lists this clonotype with a few counts. V usage is TRBV7-9 and J usage is TRBJ2-1; tentatively, D is TRBD1 (6 bases). CDR3 length: 15 residues. The germline gives CDR1 SEHNR, CDR2 FQNEAQ (reference sequence). Trimming shortened V by 3 bases and J by 4 bases, and 13 bases separated the two germline ends. CDR3: CASSLTTGTYNEQFF. CDR3 in DNA: TGTGCCAGCAGCTTGACGACAGGTACTTACAATGAGCAGTTCTTC.

This clonotype was detected ten times or more. This chain connects TRBV11-2 to TRBJ1-1; no firm D call. The V and J ends lost 5 bases and 7 bases respectively, with 14 bases between them. The germline CDR1 and CDR2 sequences are SGHAT and FQNNGV. The CDR3 sequence is 13 residues long. CDR3 nucleotide sequence: TGTGCCAGCAGCCTTCTAAACAGCGGTGAAGCTTTCTTT. This encodes CASSLLNSGEAFF.

There are many counts of this clonotype. The rearrangement links TRBV29-1 to TRBJ1-4, with D unclear. V lost 8 bases to trimming and J lost 4 bases, with 11 bases between them. The CDR3 consists of 12 residues. Germline CDR1 SQVTM, CDR2 ANQGSEA. Here the CDR3 reads CSHSGDNEKLFF. The CDR3 DNA reads TGCAGCCACTCAGGAGATAATGAAAAACTGTTTTTT.

This clonotype has just a few counts. The chain recombines TRBV7-9 with TRBJ2-3; 7 bases are shared with TRBD1. The length of the CDR3 is 14 residues. The germline V gene has CDR1 SEHNR and CDR2 FQNEAQ (reference sequence). The V and J ends lost 5 bases and 1 base, in that order; junction bases with no gene match: 3. The CDR3 spells CASSVTGGTDTQYF. The CDR3 DNA is TGTGCCAGCAGCGTCACAGGGGGCACAGATACGCAGTATTTT.

This clonotype occurred many times. This sequence joins TRBV5-1 and TRBJ1-1; D is perhaps TRBD1 (5 bases). Germline CDR1 is SGHRS and CDR2 is YFSETQ. V shed 4 bases and J shed 1 base, with 17 bases lying between them. The CDR3 covers 16 residues. CDR3 nucleotide sequence: TGCGCCAGCAGCCCCATCGGGGGGGAAAGGAACACTGAAGCTTTCTTT. Encoded protein: CASSPIGGERNTEAFF.

This clonotype was counted a few times. J is TRBJ1-2 and V is TRBV7-2; D is unresolved. V gave up 5 bases and J gave up 6 bases, with 13 bases separating them. Germline loops: CDR1 SGHTA, CDR2 FQGNSA. The CDR3 is 13 residues long. The CDR3 coding sequence is TGTGCCAGCAGCATACAACCCACTGATGGCTACACCTTC. Its protein is CASSIQPTDGYTF.

This clonotype was detected many times. The CDR3 spells CASSPVWGPHGYTF. The CDR3 region has the DNA TGTGCCAGCAGTCCCGTGTGGGGGCCACATGGCTACACCTTC. The chain carries TRBV6-5 and TRBJ1-2; tentatively, D is TRBD1 (6 bases). This CDR3 has 14 amino acids. Trimming left V 5 bases short and J 6 bases short, with 16 bases between. The germline gives CDR1 MNHEY, CDR2 SVGAGI.

This clonotype showed up many times. The chain recombines TRBV11-1 with TRBJ2-2; TRBD1 matches 7 bases. CDR1 is SGHAT and CDR2 is FQDESV in the germline V gene (reference sequence). V trimming: 6 bases; J trimming: 3 bases; junction bases outside the gene matches: 4. The CDR3 extends over 14 amino acids. This chain's CDR3 is CASRDRSDTGELFF. The CDR3 DNA sequence: TGTGCCAGCAGGGACAGGTCGGACACCGGGGAGCTGTTTTTT.

This clonotype was seen many times. The chain carries TRBV7-2 and TRBJ2-2; D perhaps matches TRBD2 (5 bases). This CDR3 has 14 amino acids. The germline gives CDR1 SGHTA, CDR2 FQGNSA. The V and J ends lost 5 bases and 5 bases respectively, with 12 bases between them. CDR3 residues: CASSPDYGTGELFF. CDR3 sequence (DNA): TGTGCCAGCAGCCCTGACTATGGGACCGGGGAGCTGTTTTTT.

This clonotype was counted ten times or more. The chain has TRBV4-2 and TRBJ2-1, with 8 positions matching TRBD2. Trimming took 8 bases from V and 9 from J; bases not matched to a gene: 12. The length of the CDR3 is 14 residues. CDR1 is LGHNA and CDR2 is YNFKEQ in the germline V gene. The CDR3 protein is CASGPGGPVREQFF. CDR3 nucleotide sequence: TGTGCCAGCGGACCGGGGGGGCCAGTACGTGAGCAGTTCTTC.

This clonotype was detected ten times or more. The V gene is TRBV4-3, the J gene TRBJ2-3, with D possibly TRBD1 on 5 matching bases. CDR3 size: 17 residues. Germline assignment: CDR1 LGHNA and CDR2 YSLEER. V lost 0 bases to trimming and J lost 1 base, with 14 bases between them. The CDR3 sequence: CASSQESRGWGTDTQYF. CDR3 DNA sequence: TGCGCCAGCAGCCAAGAAAGTAGGGGATGGGGCACAGATACGCAGTATTTT.

There are many counts of this clonotype. The chain is built from TRBV5-1 and TRBJ2-1; D not certain. Trimming took 2 bases from V and 5 from J, leaving 2 bases between them. The CDR3 has 11 residues. Looked up from germline, CDR1 is SGHRS and CDR2 is YFSETQ. The CDR3 DNA reads as TGCGCCAGCAGCTTTGACAATGAGCAGTTCTTC. It encodes CASSFDNEQFF.

This clonotype appeared many times. This chain joins TRBV4-1 and TRBJ1-1; a weak D match, TRBD1 (5 bases). CDR1 is MGHRA, CDR2 YSYEKL, per germline. V was pared by 2 bases and J by 5 bases, with 15 bases between. CDR3 length: 15 amino acids. Written as DNA, the CDR3 is TGCGCCAGCAGCCAACCATTCGCCAGGGTTACTGAAGCTTTCTTT. It encodes CASSQPFARVTEAFF.

This clonotype was counted at least ten times. This chain links TRBV18 with TRBJ2-5; 7 bases match TRBD1. V was clipped by 8 bases and J by 1 base; unmatched bases: 4. This CDR3 has 13 amino acids. The germline V gene has CDR1 KGHSH and CDR2 LQKENI. The CDR3 nucleotides are TGTGCCAGCAGTAGGGACAGCCAAGAGACCCAGTACTTC. This gives the protein CASSRDSQETQYF.

The chain has TRBV7-2 and TRBJ1-2, with D uncertain. The CDR3 sequence is 12 residues long. The germline V gene has CDR1 SGHTA and CDR2 FQGNSA. V gave up 3 bases and J gave up 4 bases, with 6 bases separating them. The CDR3 DNA follows: TGTGCCAGCAGCTTCCGTGTCTATGGCTACACCTTC. Translated, it gives CASSFRVYGYTF.

In this sample, this clonotype turned up many times. J is TRBJ2-1 and V is TRBV7-6; TRBD1 or TRBD2 may be the D gene (7 bases each). V was cut by 5 bases and J by 3 bases, with 17 bases left in between. From germline, CDR1 is SGHVS and CDR2 FNYEAQ. The CDR3 length is 16 residues. The CDR3 protein is CASSPSTGDYYNEQFF. The CDR3 DNA is TGTGCCAGCAGCCCGAGCACAGGGGACTACTACAATGAGCAGTTCTTC.

This clonotype was seen many times. The chain couples TRBV5-1 to TRBJ2-5; D is possibly TRBD1 (6 bases). The CDR3 covers 14 residues. Trimming pared 6 bases from V and 5 bases from J, leaving 17 bases between. Germline CDR1 is SGHRS and CDR2 is YFSETQ. In DNA form, the CDR3 reads TGCGCCAGCAAGGAGATGGGGGCAGTGGAGACCCAGTACTTC. It yields the protein CASKEMGAVETQYF.

This clonotype came up a few times. The V gene is TRBV20-1, the J gene TRBJ1-2; tentatively, D is TRBD1 (5 bases). V was cut by 3 bases and J by 4 bases, with 15 bases left in between. Germline V gives CDR1 DFQATT, CDR2 SNEGSKA (reference sequence). The CDR3 is 14 amino acids. This chain's CDR3 is CSASPGYAFYGYTF. The CDR3 DNA is TGCAGTGCTAGCCCAGGGTATGCCTTCTATGGCTACACCTTC.

This clonotype was seen ten or more times. V is TRBV7-2 and J is TRBJ1-5; D uncertain. The CDR3 covers 16 residues. CDR1 SGHTA and CDR2 FQGNSA come from the germline V gene. Trimming took off 5 bases at V and 0 bases at J, with 14 bases between the two ends. The CDR3 protein is CASSPSTIHSNQPQHF. The CDR3 DNA follows: TGTGCCAGCAGCCCTTCTACGATCCATAGCAATCAGCCCCAGCATTTT.

There are many counts of this clonotype. The genes are TRBV6-2 or TRBV6-3 and TRBJ2-2, with D unresolved. There are 17 residues in the CDR3. Germline-derived CDR1 and CDR2 are MNHEY and SVGEGT. Trimming removed 7 bases from V and 0 bases from J, with 18 bases in between. The CDR3 region has the DNA TGTGCCAGCACCCCCCGCGCAGTACTCGCGAACACCGGGGAGCTGTTTTTT. As protein: CASTPRAVLANTGELFF.

This clonotype came up many times. The chain combines TRBV20-1 with TRBJ1-4; D gene uncertain. Germline-derived CDR1 and CDR2 are DFQATT and SNEGSKA (reference sequence). This CDR3 has 11 residues. Trimming pared 1 base from V and 8 bases from J, leaving 5 bases between. The CDR3 is CSARVGEKLFF. CDR3 bases: TGCAGTGCTAGAGTGGGGGAAAAACTGTTTTTT.

This clonotype was recorded at least ten times. The gene calls are TRBV23-1 and TRBJ1-5; no reliable D call. TRBV23-1 is an open reading frame whose function is uncertain. This CDR3 spans 11 amino acids. Between the trimmed V and J ends, which lost 2 bases and 6 bases, there was a span of 2 bases. The CDR3 spells CASSQGQPQHF. In DNA form, the CDR3 reads TGCGCCAGCAGTCAAGGTCAGCCCCAGCATTTT.

This clonotype was counted ten times or more. The chain links TRBV5-4 to TRBJ2-3; D remains ambiguous. The CDR3 sequence is 14 residues long. V gave up 4 bases and J gave up 2 bases, with 11 bases separating them. Germline V gene data show CDR1 as SGHNT and CDR2 as YYREEE (reference sequence). The CDR3 protein is CASSEDRYTDTQYF. The CDR3 DNA sequence: TGTGCCAGCAGCGAGGACCGGTACACAGATACGCAGTATTTT.

The chain links TRBV28 to TRBJ1-5, with a tentative D call TRBD1 (5 bases). V lost 4 bases and J lost 2, with 12 bases in between. CDR1 and CDR2 from the germline V gene are MDHEN and SYDVKM. CDR3 length: 15 residues. The CDR3 nucleotides read TGTGCCAGCAGTTCAGGGTTCGGGGGCAATCAGCCCCAGCATTTT. It is translated as CASSSGFGGNQPQHF.

This clonotype turned up a few times. The rearrangement uses TRBV7-2 and TRBJ2-7, with D hard to call. CDR3 length: 13 amino acids. V was clipped by 1 base and J by 5 bases, with 9 bases between them. Germline loops: CDR1 SGHTA, CDR2 FQGNSA. The CDR3 loop is CASSLVGSHEQYV. The CDR3 nucleotides are TGTGCCAGCAGCTTAGTCGGGTCCCACGAGCAGTACGTC.

The table lists this clonotype with a few counts. As DNA, the CDR3 is TGCAGTGCTAGTAGAGGGAATTCACCCCTCCACTTT. Encoded protein: CSASRGNSPLHF. The chain joins TRBV20-1 to TRBJ1-6; D remains ambiguous. The V end lost 3 bases, the J end lost 7 bases, and 7 bases lay between the germline ends. Germline CDR1 reads DFQATT; CDR2 reads SNEGSKA (reference sequence). The CDR3 loop spans 12 amino acids.

This clonotype was detected many times. The CDR3 DNA is TGCAGTGCAAGAACTCCGGGACGGAACTACGAGCAGTACGTC. Its protein is CSARTPGRNYEQYV. The chain employs TRBV20-1 and TRBJ2-7; the D call may be TRBD1 or TRBD2 (5 bases each). Germline V gives CDR1 DFQATT, CDR2 SNEGSKA (reference sequence). Trimming took 6 bases from V and 3 from J, leaving 18 bases between them. CDR3 length: 14 amino acids.